These 5 T cell receptor beta chains originate from one sample sequenced in a study of Ad26.COV2.S vaccination and SARS-CoV-2 variants. The protocol was immunoSEQ multiplex PCR, while the TCRdb copy is restricted to in-frame clones and leaves out a portion. Among about 400,000 clones, 80% to 90% were seen once, and the ten largest hold just under 7.5%. The treatment was: roughly 18 received Ad26.COV2.S at low or high dose, single or two shots; about 5 received placebo; per-sample allocation not given. Each sample was drawn 63 days after the first injection (of vaccine or placebo). Material: peripheral blood, obtained in a trial of Ad26.COV2.S vaccine versus placebo. These receptors were obtained from a person aged 18-65 years who received the Ad26.COV2.S COVID-19 vaccine or a placebo.

V is TRBV5-1 and J is TRBJ2-3; TRBD1 or TRBD2 may be the D gene (6 bases each). This CDR3 has 14 amino acids. V lost 1 base, J lost 5 bases, and 11 bases lay in between. Germline CDR1 SGHRS, CDR2 YFSETQ. CDR3 DNA sequence: TGCGCCAGCAGCTTGCAGGGGAGGAGAGATACGCAGTATTTT. Amino acid sequence: CASSLQGRRDTQYF.

This clone was recorded only once. This sequence joins TRBV11-3 and TRBJ1-3; unclear D gene. The germline V gene has CDR1 SGHNT and CDR2 YENEEA. Trimming took 3 bases from V and 3 from J, leaving 6 bases between them. CDR3 length equals 13 residues. CDR3 region: CASSLDGGNTIYF. The CDR3 bases are TGTGCCAGCAGCTTGGACGGTGGAAACACCATATATTTT.

This rearrangement joins TRBV5-6 to TRBJ2-1; 7 bases are a match to TRBD1. J was trimmed by 4 bases and V by 1 base; bases with no gene match: 5. Germline V gene data show CDR1 as SGHDT and CDR2 as YYEEEE. This CDR3 has 15 residues. In nucleotides, the CDR3 is TGTGCCAGCAGCTTGTACGGACAGGTGTACAATGAGCAGTTCTTC. Protein: CASSLYGQVYNEQFF.

The chain recombines TRBV4-1 with TRBJ1-2, with D perhaps TRBD1 (5 bases). CDR1 is MGHRA and CDR2 is YSYEKL in the germline V gene. The V end was cut by 7 bases, the J end by 8 bases, with 20 bases between. The CDR3 contains 14 residues. The CDR3 here is CASTPAEGRRGYTF. CDR3 nucleotides: TGCGCCAGCACCCCGGCCGAGGGGCGTCGAGGCTACACCTTC.

The chain employs TRBV7-6 and TRBJ1-4, with D uncertain. This CDR3 has 13 amino acids. V shed 3 bases and J shed 4 bases, with 6 bases lying between them. Germline loops: CDR1 SGHVS, CDR2 FNYEAQ. The CDR3 here is CASSFELNEKLFF. As DNA, the CDR3 is TGTGCCAGCAGCTTCGAACTTAATGAAAAACTGTTTTTT.